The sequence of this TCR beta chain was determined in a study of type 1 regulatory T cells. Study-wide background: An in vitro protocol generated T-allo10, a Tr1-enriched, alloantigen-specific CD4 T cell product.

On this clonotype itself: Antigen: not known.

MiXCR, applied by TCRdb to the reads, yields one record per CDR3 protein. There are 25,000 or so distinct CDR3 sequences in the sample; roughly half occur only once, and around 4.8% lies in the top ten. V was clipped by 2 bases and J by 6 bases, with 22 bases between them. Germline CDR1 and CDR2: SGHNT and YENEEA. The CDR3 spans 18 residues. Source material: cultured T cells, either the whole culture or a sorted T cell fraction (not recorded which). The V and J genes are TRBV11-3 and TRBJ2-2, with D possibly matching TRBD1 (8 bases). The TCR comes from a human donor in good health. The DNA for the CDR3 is TGTGCCAGCAGCTTATATTATCTCGGACAGGGAGGGTCCGGGGAGCTGTTTTTT. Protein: CASSLYYLGQGGSGELFF.